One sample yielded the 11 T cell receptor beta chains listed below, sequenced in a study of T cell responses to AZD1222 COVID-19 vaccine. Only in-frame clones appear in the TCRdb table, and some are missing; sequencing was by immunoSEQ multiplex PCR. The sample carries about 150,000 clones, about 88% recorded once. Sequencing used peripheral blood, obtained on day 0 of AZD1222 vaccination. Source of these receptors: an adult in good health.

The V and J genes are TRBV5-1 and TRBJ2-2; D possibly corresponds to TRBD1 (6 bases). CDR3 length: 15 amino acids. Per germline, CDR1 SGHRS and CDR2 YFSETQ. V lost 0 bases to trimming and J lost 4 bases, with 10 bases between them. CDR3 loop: CASSLGSGATGELFF. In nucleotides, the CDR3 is TGCGCCAGCAGCTTGGGCTCAGGGGCCACCGGGGAGCTGTTTTTT.

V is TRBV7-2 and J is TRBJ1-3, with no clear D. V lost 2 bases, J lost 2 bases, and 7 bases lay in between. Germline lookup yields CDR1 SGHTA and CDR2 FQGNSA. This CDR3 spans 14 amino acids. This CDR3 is CASSLRPAGNTIYF. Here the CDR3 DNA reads TGTGCCAGCAGCTTAAGGCCTGCTGGAAACACCATATATTTT.

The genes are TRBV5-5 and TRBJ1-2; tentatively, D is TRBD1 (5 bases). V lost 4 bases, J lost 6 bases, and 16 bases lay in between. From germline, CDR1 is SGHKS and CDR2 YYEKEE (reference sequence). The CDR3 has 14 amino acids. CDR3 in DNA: TGTGCCAGCAGCCTGACCCATACGGGGGATGGCTACACCTTC. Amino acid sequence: CASSLTHTGDGYTF. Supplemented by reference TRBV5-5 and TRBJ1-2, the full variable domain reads DAGVTQSPTHLIKTRGQQVTLRCSPISGHKSVSWYQQVLGQGPQFIFQYYEKEERGRGNFPDRFSARQFPNYSSELNVNALLLGDSALYLCASSLTHTGDGYTFGSGTRLTVV.

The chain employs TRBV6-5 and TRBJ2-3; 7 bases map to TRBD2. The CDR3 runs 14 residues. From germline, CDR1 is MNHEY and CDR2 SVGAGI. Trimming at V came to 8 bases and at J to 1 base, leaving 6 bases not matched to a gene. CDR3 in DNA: TGTGCCAGCGGGGAACGGGGGGGCACAGATACGCAGTATTTT. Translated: CASGERGGTDTQYF.

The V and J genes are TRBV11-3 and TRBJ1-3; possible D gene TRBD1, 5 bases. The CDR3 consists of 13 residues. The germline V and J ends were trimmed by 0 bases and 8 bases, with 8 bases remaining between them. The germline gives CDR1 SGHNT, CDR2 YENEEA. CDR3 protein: CASSLDRDDTIYF. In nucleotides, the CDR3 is TGTGCCAGCAGCTTAGACAGGGACGACACCATATATTTT.

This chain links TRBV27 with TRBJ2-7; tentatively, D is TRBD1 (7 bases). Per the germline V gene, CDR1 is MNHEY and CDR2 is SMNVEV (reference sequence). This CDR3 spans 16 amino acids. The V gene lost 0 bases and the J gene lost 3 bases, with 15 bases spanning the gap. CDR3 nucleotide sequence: TGTGCCAGCAGTTTATCGATGGCAGGGGGGCTCTACGAGCAGTACTTC. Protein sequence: CASSLSMAGGLYEQYF.

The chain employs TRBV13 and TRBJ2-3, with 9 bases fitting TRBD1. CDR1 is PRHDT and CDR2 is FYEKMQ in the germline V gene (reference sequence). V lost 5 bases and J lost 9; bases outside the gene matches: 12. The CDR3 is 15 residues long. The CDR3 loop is CASSPTGAGQGTQYF. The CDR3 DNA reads TGTGCCAGCAGCCCAACAGGAGCAGGACAGGGGACGCAGTATTTT.

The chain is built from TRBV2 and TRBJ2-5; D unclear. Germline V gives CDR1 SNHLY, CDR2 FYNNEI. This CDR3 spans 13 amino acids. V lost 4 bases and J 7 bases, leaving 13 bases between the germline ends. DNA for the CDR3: TGTGCCAGCAGTGCCGAGCCCGGTGGGACCCAGTACTTC. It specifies CASSAEPGGTQYF.

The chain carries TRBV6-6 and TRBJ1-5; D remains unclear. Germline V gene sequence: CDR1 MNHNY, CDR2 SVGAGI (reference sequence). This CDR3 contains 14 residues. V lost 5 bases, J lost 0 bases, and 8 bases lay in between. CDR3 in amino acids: CASSQSHSNQPQHF. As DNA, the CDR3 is TGTGCCAGCAGTCAAAGTCATAGCAATCAGCCCCAGCATTTT.

CDR3 in amino acids: CASSYSDATVQPQHF. CDR3 nucleotides: TGTGCCAGCAGTTACTCCGATGCGACGGTACAGCCCCAGCATTTT. The genes are TRBV6-5 and TRBJ1-5; D is undetermined. The V end lost 0 bases, the J end lost 7 bases, and 13 bases lay between the germline ends. Germline V gene lookup returns CDR1 MNHEY and CDR2 SVGAGI. CDR3 length: 15 amino acids.

The CDR3 DNA is TGCGCCAGCAGCTTGGGTCCGGGGGCCGATACGCAGTATTTT. Encoded protein: CASSLGPGADTQYF. V and J are TRBV5-1 and TRBJ2-3, with D tentatively TRBD1 or TRBD2 (6 bases each). Germline V CDR1 and CDR2: SGHRS, YFSETQ. The CDR3 has 14 amino acids. The V end lost 0 bases, the J end lost 6 bases, and 11 bases lay between the germline ends.